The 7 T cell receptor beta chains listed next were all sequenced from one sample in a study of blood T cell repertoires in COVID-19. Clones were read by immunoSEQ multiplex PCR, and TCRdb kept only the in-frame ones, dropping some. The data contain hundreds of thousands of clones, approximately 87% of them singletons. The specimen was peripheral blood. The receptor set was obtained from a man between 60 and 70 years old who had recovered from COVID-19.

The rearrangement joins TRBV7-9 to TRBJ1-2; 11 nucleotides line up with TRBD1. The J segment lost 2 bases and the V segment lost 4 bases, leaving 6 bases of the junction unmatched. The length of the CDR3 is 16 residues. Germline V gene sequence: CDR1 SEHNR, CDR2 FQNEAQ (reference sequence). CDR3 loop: CASSSSGTGGNYGYTF. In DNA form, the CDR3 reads TGTGCCAGCAGCTCCTCCGGGACAGGGGGGAACTATGGCTACACCTTC.

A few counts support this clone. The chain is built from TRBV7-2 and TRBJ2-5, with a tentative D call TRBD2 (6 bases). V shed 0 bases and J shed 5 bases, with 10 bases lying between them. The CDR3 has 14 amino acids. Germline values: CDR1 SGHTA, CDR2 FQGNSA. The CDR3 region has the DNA TGTGCCAGCAGCTTAGCGGCGGGGCGGGAGACCCAGTACTTC. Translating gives CASSLAAGRETQYF.

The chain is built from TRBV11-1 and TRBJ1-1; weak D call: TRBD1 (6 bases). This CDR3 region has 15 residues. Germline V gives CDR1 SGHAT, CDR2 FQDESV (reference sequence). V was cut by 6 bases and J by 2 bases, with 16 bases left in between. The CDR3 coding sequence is TGTGCCAGCAGTCGGGGGGACACAACTAACACTGAAGCTTTCTTT. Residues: CASSRGDTTNTEAFF.

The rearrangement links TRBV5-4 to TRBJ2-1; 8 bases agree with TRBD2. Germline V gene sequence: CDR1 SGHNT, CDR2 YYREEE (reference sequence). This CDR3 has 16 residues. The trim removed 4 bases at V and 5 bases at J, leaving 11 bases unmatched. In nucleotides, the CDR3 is TGTGCCAGCAGCCGCGCCCTGCGCGGGGGGAACAATGAGCAGTTCTTC. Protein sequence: CASSRALRGGNNEQFF.

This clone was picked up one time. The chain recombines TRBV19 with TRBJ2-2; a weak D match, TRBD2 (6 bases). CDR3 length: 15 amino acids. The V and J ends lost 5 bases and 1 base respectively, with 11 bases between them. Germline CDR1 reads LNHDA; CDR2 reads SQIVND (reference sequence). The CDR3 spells CASSPRGLNTGELFF. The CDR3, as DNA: TGTGCCAGTAGTCCACGGGGACTGAACACCGGGGAGCTGTTTTTT. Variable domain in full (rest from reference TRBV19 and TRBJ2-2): DGGITQSPKYLFRKEGQNVTLSCEQNLNHDAMYWYRQDPGQGLRLIYYSQIVNDFQKGDIAEGYSVSREKKESFPLTVTSAQKNPTAFYLCASSPRGLNTGELFFGEGSRLTVL.

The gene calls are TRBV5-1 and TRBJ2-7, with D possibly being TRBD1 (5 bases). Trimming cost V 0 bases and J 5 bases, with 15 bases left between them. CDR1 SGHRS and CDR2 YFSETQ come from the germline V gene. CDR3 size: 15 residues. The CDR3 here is CASSLAGRGFNEQYF. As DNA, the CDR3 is TGCGCCAGCAGCTTGGCCGGTAGGGGTTTCAACGAGCAGTACTTC.

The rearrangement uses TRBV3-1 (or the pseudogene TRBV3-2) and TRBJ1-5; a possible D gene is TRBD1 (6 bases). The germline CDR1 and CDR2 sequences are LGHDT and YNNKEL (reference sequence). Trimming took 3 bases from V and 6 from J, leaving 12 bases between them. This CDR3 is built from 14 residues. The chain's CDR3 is CASSQFGGAQPQHF. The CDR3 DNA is TGTGCCAGCAGCCAGTTTGGGGGGGCTCAGCCCCAGCATTTT.